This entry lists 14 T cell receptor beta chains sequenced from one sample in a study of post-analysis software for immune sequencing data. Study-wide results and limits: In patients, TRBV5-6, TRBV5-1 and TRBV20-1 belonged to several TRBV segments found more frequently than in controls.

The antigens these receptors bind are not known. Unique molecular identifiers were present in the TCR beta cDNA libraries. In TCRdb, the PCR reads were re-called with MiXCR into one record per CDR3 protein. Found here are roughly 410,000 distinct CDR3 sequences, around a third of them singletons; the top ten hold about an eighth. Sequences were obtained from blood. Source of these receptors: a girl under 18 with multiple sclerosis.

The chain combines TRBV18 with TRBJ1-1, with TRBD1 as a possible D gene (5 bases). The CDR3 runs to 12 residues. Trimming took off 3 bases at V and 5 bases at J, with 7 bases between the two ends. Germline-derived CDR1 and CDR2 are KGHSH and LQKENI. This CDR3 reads CASSPAGTEAFF. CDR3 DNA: TGTGCCAGCTCACCCGCAGGGACTGAAGCTTTCTTT.

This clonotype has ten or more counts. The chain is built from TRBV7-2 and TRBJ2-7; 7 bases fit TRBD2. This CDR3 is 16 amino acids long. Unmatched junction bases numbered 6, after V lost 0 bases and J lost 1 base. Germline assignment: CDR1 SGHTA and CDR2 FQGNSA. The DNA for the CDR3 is TGTGCCAGCAGCTTAGCTGGGGGAGGGGAGTCCTACGAGCAGTACTTC. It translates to CASSLAGGGESYEQYF. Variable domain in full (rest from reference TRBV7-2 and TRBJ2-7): GAGVSQSPSNKVTEKGKDVELRCDPISGHTALYWYRQSLGQGLEFLIYFQGNSAPDKSGLPSDRFSAERTGGSVSTLTIQRTQQEDSAVYLCASSLAGGGESYEQYFGPGTRLTVT.

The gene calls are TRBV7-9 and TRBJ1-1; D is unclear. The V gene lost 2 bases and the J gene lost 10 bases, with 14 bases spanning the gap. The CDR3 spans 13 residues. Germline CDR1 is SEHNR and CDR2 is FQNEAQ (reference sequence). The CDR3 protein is CASSLNQAAGAFF. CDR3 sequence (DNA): TGTGCCAGCAGCTTAAACCAGGCCGCTGGAGCTTTCTTT.

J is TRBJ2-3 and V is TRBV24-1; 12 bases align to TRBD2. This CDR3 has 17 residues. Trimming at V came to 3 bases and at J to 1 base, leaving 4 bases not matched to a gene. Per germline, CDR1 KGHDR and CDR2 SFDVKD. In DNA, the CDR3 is TGTGCCACCAGTGATCCTAGCGGGGGGGGAGGCACAGATACGCAGTATTTT. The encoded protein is CATSDPSGGGGTDTQYF.

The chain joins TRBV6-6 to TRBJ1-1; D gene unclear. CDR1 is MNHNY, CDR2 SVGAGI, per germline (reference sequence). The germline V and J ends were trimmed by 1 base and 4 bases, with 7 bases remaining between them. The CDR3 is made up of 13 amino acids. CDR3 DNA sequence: TGTGCCAGCAGTTACTTGGTAGGCACTGAAGCTTTCTTT. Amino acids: CASSYLVGTEAFF.

This CDR3 reads CASSLDSTGGEQYF. CDR3 bases: TGTGCCAGCAGTTTGGACTCAACGGGGGGCGAGCAGTACTTC. The chain employs TRBV12-3 or TRBV12-4 and TRBJ2-5; 7 bases align to TRBD2. The J call is uncertain, as TRBJ2-7 better fits the DNA end. The CDR3 consists of 14 residues.

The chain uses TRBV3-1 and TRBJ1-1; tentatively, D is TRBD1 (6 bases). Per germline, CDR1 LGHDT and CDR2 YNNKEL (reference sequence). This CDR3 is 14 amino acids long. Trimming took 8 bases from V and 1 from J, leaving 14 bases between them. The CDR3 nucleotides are TGTGCCAGCCGGCAGACAGGAAAGAACACTGAAGCTTTCTTT. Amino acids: CASRQTGKNTEAFF.

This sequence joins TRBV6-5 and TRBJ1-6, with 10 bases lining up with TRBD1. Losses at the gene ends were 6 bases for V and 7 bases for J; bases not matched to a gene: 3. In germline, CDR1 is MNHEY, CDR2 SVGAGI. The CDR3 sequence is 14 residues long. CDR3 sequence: CASRKDRGNSPLHF. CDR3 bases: TGTGCCAGCAGAAAGGACAGGGGGAATTCACCCCTCCACTTT.

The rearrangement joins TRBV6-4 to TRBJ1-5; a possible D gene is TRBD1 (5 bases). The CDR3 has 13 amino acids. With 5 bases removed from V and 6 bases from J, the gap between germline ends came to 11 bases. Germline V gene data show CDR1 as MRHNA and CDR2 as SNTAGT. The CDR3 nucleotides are TGTGCCAGCAGTTTAGGGGTGAGTCAGCCCCAGCATTTT. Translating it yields CASSLGVSQPQHF.

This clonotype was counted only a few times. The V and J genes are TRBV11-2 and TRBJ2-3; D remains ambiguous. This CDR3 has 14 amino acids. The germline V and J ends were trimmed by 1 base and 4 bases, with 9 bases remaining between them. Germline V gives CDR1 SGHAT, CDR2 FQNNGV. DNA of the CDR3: TGTGCCAGCAGCTTAGGCTTCACGTCAGATACGCAGTATTTT. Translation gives CASSLGFTSDTQYF.

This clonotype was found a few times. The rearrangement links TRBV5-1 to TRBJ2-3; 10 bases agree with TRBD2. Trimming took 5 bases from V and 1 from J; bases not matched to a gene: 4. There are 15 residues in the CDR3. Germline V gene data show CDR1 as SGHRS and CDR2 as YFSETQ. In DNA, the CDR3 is TGCGCCAGCAGACCCGGGACTAGCGGCACAGATACGCAGTATTTT. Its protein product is CASRPGTSGTDTQYF.

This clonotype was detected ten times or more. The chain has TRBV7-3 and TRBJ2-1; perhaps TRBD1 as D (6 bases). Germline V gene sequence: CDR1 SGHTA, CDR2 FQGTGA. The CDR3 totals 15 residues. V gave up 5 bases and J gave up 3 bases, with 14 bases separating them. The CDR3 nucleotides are TGTGCCAGCAGCCCCGACAGGACCCGCTACAATGAGCAGTTCTTC. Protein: CASSPDRTRYNEQFF.

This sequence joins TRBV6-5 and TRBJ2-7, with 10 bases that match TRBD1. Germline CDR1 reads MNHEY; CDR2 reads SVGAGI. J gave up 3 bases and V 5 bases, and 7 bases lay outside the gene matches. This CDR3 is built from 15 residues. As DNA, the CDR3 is TGTGCCAGCAGTCATTTTGGGACAGGGGACTACGAGCAGTACTTC. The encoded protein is CASSHFGTGDYEQYF.

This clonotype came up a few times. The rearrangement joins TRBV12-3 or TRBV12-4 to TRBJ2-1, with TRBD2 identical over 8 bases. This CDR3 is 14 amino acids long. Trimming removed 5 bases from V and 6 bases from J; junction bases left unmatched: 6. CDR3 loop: CASSPSGTSNEQFF. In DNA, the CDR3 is TGTGCCAGCAGTCCCTCCGGGACTAGCAATGAGCAGTTCTTC.